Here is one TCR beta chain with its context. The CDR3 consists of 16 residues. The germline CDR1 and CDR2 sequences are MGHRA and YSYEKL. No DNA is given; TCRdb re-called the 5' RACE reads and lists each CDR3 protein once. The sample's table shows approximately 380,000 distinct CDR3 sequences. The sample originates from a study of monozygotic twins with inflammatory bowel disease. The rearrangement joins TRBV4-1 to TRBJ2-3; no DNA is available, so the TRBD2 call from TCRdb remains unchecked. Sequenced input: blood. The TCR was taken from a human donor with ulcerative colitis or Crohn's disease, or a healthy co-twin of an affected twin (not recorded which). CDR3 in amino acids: CASSQTGLAGEDTQYF.